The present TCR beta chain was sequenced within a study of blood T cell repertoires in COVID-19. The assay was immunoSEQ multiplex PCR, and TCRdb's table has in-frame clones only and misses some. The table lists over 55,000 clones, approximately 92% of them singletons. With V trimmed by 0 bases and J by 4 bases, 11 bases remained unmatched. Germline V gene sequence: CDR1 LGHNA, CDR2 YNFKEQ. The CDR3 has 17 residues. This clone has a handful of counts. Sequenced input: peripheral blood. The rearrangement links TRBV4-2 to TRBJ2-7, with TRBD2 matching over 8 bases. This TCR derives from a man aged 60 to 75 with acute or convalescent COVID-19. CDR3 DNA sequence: TGTGCCAGCAGCCAAGAGCGGGGCGGGAGGTTTGGGTACGAGCAGTACTTC. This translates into CASSQERGGRFGYEQYF.